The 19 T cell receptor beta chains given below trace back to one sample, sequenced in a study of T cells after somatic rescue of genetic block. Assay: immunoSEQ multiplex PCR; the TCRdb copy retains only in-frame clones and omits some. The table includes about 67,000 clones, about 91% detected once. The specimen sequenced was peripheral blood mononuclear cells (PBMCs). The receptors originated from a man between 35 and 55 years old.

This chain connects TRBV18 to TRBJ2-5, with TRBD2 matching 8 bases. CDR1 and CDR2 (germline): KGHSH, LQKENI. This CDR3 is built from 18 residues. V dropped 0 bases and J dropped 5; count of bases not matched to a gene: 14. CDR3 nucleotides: TGTGCCAGCTCACCACCGGTCGGAGCGGGGGCGAGTGGGGAGACCCAGTACTTC. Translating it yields CASSPPVGAGASGETQYF.

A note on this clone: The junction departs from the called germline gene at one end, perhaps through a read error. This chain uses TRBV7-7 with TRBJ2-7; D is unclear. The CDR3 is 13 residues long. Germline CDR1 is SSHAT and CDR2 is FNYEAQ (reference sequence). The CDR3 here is CASSLDSSYEQYF. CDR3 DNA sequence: TGTGCTAGCAGCTTAGATAGCTCCTACGAGCAGTACTTC.

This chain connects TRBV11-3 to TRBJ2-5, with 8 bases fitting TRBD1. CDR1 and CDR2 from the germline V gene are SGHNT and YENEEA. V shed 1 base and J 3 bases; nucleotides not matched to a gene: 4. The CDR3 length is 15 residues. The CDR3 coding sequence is TGTGCCAGCAGCTTAGGCCAGGGGGCCAAAGAGACCCAGTACTTC. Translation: CASSLGQGAKETQYF.

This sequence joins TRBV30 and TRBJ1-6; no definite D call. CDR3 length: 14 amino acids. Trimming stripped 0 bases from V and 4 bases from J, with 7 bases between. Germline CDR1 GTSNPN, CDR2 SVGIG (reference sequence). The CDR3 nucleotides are TGTGCCTGGAGTGTGATGGTATATAATTCACCCCTCCACTTT. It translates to CAWSVMVYNSPLHF.

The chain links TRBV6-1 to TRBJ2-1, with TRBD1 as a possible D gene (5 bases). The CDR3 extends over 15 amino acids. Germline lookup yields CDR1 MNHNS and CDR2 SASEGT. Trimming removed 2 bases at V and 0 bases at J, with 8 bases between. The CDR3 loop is CASSESTGSYNEQFF. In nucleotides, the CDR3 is TGTGCCAGCAGTGAATCCACAGGCTCCTACAATGAGCAGTTCTTC.

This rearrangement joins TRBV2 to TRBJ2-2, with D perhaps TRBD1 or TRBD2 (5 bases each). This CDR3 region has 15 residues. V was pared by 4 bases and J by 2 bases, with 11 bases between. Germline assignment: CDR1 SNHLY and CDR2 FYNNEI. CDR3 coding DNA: TGTGCCAGCAGTGGCCAGGGACGTAACACCGGGGAGCTGTTTTTT. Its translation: CASSGQGRNTGELFF. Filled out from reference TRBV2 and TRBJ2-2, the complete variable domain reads EPEVTQTPSHQVTQMGQEVILRCVPISNHLYFYWYRQILGQKVEFLVSFYNNEISEKSEIFDDQFSVERPDGSNFTLKIRSTKLEDSAMYFCASSGQGRNTGELFFGEGSRLTVL.

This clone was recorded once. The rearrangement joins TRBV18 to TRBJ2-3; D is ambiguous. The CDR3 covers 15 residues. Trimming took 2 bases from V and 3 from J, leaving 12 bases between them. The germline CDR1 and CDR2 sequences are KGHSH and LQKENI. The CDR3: CASSPIGALTDTQYF. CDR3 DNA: TGTGCCAGCTCACCAATAGGTGCGTTGACAGATACGCAGTATTTT.

DNA of the CDR3: TGTGCCAGCAGTTTGGACAATTTCGGCTACACCTTC. Translation: CASSLDNFGYTF. V usage is TRBV28 and J usage is TRBJ1-2, with TRBD1 as a possible D gene (5 bases). Between the trimmed V and J ends, which lost 3 bases and 8 bases, there was a span of 10 bases. CDR1 and CDR2 from the germline V gene are MDHEN and SYDVKM. The CDR3 is 12 residues long.

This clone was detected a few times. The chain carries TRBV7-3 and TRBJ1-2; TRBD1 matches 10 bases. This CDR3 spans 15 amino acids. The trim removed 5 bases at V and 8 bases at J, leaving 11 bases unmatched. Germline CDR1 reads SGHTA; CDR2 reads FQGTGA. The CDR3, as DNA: TGTGCCAGCAGCCCCAGGACAGGGGGGACGTCCGGCTACACCTTC. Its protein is CASSPRTGGTSGYTF. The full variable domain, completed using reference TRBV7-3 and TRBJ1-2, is GAGVSQTPSNKVTEKGKYVELRCDPISGHTALYWYRQSLGQGPEFLIYFQGTGAADDSGLPNDRFFAVRPEGSVSTLKIQRTERGDSAVYLCASSPRTGGTSGYTFGSGTRLTVV.

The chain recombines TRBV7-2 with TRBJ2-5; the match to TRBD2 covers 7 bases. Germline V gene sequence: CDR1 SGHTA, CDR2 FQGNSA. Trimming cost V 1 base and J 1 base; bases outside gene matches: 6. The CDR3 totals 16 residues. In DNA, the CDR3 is TGTGCCAGCAGCTTAGGAGTAGCTAGCGGCCAAGAGACCCAGTACTTC. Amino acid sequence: CASSLGVASGQETQYF.

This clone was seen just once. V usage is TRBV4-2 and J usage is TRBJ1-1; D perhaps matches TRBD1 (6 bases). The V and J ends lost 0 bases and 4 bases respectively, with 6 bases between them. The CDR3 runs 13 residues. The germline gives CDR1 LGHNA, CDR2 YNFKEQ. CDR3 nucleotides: TGTGCCAGCAGCCAAGACAGGGGCACTGAAGCTTTCTTT. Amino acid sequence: CASSQDRGTEAFF.

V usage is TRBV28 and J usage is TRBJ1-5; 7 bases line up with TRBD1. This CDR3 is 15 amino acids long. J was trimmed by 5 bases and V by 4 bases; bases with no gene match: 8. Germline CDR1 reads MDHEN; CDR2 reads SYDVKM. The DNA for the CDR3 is TGTGCCAGCAGTTCCCCTTACAGGGGTTATCAGCCCCAGCATTTT. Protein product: CASSSPYRGYQPQHF.

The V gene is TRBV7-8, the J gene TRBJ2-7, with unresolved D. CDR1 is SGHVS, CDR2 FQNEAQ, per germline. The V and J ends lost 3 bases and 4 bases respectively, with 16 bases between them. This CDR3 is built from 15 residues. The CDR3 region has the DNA TGTGCCAGCAGCTTGGCTGGGCCGGCGATTTACGAGCAGTACTTC. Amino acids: CASSLAGPAIYEQYF.

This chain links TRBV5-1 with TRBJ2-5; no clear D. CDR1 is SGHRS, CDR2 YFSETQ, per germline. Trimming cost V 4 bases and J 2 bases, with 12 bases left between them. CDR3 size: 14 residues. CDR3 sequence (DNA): TGCGCCAGCAGCCTGGGGATCACACAAGAGACCCAGTACTTC. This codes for CASSLGITQETQYF.

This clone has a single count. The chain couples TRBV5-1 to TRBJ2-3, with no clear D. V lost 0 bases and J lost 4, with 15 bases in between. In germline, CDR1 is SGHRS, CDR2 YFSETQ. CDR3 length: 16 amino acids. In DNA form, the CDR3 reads TGCGCCAGCAGCTTGGTGTCTAATGCCCAGGCAGATACGCAGTATTTT. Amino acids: CASSLVSNAQADTQYF.

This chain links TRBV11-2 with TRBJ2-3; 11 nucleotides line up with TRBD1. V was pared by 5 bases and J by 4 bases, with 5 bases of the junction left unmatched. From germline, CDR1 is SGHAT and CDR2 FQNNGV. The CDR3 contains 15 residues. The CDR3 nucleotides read TGTGCCAGCAGCCTCCGGGACAGGGGGGCAGATACGCAGTATTTT. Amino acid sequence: CASSLRDRGADTQYF.

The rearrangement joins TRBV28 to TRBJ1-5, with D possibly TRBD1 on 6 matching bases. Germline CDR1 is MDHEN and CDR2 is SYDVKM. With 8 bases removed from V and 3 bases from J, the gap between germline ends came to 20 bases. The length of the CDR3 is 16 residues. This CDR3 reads CASVSPAAGANQPQHF. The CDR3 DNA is TGTGCCAGCGTCTCCCCCGCGGCGGGGGCCAATCAGCCCCAGCATTTT.

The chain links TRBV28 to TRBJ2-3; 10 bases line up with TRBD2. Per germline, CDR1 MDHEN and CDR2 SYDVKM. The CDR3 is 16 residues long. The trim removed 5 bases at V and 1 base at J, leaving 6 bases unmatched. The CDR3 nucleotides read TGTGCCAGCAGTCTACTAGCGGGGTCGGGCACAGATACGCAGTATTTT. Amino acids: CASSLLAGSGTDTQYF.

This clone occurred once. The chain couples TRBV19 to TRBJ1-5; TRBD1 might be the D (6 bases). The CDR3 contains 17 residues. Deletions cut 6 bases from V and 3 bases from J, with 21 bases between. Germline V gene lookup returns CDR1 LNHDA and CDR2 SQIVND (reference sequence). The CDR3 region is CASREGWRGHSNQPQHF. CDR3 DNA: TGTGCCAGTAGGGAGGGTTGGCGGGGACATTCCAATCAGCCCCAGCATTTT.